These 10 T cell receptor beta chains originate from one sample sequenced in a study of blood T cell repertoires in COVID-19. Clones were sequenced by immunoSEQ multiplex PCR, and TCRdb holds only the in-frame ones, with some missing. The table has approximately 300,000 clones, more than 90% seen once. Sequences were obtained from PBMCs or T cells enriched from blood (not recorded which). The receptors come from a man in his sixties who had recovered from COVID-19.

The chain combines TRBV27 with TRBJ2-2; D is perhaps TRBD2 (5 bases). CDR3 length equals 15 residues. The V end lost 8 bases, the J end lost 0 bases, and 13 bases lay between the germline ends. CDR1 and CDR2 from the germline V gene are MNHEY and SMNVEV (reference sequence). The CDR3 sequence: CASRRTATNTGELFF. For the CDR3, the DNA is TGTGCCAGCCGGAGGACGGCTACGAACACCGGGGAGCTGTTTTTT.

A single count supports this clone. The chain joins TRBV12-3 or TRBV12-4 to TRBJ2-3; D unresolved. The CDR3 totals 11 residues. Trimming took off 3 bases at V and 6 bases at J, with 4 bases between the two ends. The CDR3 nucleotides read TGTGCCAGCAGTTTCGTTGATACGCAGTATTTT. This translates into CASSFVDTQYF.

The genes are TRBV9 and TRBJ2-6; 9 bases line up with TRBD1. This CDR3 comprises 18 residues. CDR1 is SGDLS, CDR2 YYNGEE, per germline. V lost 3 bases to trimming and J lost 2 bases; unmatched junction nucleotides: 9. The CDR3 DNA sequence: TGTGCCAGCAGCGAACACAGGGGGCCTAAGGCTGGGGCCAACGTCCTGACTTTC. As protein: CASSEHRGPKAGANVLTF.

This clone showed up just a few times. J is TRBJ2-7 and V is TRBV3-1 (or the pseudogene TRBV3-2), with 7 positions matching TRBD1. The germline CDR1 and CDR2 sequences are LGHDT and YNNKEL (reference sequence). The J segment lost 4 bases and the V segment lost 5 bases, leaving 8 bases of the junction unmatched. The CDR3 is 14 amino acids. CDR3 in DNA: TGTGCCAGCAGCGGACCGACAGGGTGGTACGAGCAGTACTTC. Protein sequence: CASSGPTGWYEQYF.

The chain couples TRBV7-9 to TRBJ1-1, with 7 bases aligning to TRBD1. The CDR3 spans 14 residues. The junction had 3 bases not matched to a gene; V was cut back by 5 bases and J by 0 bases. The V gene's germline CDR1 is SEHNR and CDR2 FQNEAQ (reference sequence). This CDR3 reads CASSEQGMNTEAFF. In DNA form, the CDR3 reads TGTGCCAGCAGCGAACAGGGGATGAACACTGAAGCTTTCTTT.

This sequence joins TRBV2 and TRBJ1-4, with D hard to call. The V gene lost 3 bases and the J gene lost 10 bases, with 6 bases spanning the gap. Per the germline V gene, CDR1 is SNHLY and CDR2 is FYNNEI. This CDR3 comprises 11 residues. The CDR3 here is CASSETGKLFF. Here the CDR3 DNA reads TGTGCCAGCAGTGAGACTGGAAAACTGTTTTTT.

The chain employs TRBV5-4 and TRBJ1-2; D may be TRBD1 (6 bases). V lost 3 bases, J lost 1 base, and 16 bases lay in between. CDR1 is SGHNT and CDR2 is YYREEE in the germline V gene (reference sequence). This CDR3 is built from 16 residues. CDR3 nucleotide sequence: TGTGCCAGCAGCTCCGATGACAGGAGACGTAACTATGGCTACACCTTC. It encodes CASSSDDRRRNYGYTF. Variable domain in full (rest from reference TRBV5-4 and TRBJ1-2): ETGVTQSPTHLIKTRGQQVTLRCSSQSGHNTVSWYQQALGQGPQFIFQYYREEENGRGNFPPRFSGLQFPNYSSELNVNALELDDSALYLCASSSDDRRRNYGYTFGSGTRLTVV.

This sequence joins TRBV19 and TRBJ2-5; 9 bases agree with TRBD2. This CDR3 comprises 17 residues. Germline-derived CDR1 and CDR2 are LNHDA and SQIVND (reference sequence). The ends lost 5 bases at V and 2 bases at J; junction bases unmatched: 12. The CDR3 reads CASSSLGGLASQETQYF. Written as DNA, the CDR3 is TGTGCCAGTAGTTCCCTGGGTGGACTAGCGTCGCAAGAGACCCAGTACTTC.

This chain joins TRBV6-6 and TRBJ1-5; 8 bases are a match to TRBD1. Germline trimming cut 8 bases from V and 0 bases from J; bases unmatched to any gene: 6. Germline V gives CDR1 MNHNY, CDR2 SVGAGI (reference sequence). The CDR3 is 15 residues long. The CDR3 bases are TGTGCCAGCTCAGGGGGCGGAGATAGCAATCAGCCCCAGCATTTT. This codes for CASSGGGDSNQPQHF.

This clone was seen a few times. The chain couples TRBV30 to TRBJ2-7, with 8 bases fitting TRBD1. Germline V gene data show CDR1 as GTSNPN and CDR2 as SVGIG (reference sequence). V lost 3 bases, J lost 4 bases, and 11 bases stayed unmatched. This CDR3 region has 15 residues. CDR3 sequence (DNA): TGTGCCTGGAGCCAACCTAGACAGGGGCCTTACGAGCAGTACTTC. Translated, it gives CAWSQPRQGPYEQYF.